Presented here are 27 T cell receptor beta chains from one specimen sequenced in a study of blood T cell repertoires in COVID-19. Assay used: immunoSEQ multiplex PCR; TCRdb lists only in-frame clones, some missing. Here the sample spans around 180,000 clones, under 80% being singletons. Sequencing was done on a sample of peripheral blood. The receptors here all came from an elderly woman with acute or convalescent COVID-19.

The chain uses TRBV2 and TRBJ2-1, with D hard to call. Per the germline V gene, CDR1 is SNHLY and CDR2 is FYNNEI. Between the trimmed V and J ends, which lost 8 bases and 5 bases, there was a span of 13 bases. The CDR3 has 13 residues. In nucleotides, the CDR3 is TGTGCCAGCGCCTCGGGTGCCGACAATGAGCAGTTCTTC. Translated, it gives CASASGADNEQFF. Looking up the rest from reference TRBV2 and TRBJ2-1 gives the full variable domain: EPEVTQTPSHQVTQMGQEVILRCVPISNHLYFYWYRQILGQKVEFLVSFYNNEISEKSEIFDDQFSVERPDGSNFTLKIRSTKLEDSAMYFCASASGADNEQFFGPGTRLTVL.

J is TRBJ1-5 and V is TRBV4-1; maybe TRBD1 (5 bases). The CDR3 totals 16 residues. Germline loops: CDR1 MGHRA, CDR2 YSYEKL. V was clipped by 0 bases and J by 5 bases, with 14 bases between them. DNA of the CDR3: TGCGCCAGCAGCCAAGAAGGGGCAGGGATCCATCAGCCCCAGCATTTT. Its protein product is CASSQEGAGIHQPQHF.

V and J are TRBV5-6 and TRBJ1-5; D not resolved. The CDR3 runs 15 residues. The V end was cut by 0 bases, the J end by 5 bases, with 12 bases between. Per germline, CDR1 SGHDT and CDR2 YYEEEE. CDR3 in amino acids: CASSLGLTSDQPQHF. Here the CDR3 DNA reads TGTGCCAGCAGCTTGGGGCTTACGAGCGATCAGCCCCAGCATTTT.

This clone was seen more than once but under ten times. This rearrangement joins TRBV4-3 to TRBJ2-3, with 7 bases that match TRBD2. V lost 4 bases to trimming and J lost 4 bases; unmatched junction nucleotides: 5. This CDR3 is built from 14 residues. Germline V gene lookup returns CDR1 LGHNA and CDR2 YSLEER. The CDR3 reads CASSPSLAADTQYF. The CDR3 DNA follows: TGCGCCAGCAGCCCGTCCCTAGCGGCAGATACGCAGTATTTT.

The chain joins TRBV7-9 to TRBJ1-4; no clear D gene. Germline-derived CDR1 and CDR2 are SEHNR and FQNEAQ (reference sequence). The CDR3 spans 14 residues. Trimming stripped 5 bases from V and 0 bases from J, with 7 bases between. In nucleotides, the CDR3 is TGTGCCAGCAGCCGGTTCACAACTAATGAAAAACTGTTTTTT. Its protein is CASSRFTTNEKLFF.

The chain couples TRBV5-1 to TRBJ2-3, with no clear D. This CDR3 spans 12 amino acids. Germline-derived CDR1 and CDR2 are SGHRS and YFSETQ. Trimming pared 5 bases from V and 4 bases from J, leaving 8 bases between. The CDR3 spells CASRRLADTQYF. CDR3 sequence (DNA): TGCGCCAGCAGACGGCTAGCAGATACGCAGTATTTT.

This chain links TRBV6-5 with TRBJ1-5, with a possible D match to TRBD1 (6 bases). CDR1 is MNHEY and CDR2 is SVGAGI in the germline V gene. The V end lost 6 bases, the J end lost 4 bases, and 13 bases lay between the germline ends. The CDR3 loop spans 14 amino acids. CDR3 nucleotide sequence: TGTGCCAGCAGATCTCCGGGACAAAATCAGCCCCAGCATTTT. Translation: CASRSPGQNQPQHF.

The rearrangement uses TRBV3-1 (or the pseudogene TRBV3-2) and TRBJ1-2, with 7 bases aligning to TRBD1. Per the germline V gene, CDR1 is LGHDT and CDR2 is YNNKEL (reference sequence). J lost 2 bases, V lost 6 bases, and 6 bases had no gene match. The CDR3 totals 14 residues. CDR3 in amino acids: CASSLQGSNYGYTF. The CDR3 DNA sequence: TGTGCCAGCAGTCTACAGGGGTCAAACTATGGCTACACCTTC.

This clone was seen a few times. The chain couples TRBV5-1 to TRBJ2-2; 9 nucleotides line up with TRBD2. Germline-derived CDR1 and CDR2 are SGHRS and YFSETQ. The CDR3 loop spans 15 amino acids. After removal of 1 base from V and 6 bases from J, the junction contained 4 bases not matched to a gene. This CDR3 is CASSLSSSGAGELFF. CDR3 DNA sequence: TGCGCCAGCAGCTTGTCTTCTAGCGGGGCCGGGGAGCTGTTTTTT.

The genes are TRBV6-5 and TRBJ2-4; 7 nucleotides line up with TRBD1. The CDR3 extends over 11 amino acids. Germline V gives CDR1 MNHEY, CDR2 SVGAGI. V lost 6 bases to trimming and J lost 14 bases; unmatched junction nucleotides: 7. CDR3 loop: CASSQTGVKYF. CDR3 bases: TGTGCCAGCAGCCAAACAGGGGTTAAGTACTTC.

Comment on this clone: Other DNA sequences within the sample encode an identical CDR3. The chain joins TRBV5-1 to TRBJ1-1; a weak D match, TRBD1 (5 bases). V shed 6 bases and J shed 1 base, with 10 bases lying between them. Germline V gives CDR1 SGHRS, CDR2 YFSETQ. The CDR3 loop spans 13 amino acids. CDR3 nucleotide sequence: TGCGCCAGCACCGTTACAGGGAACACTGAAGCTTTCTTT. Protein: CASTVTGNTEAFF.

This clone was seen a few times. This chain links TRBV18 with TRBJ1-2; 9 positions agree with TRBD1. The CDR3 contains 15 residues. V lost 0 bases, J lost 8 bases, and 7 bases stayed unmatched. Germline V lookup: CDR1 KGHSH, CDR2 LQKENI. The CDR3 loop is CASSPPGTGRSGYTF. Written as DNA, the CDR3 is TGTGCCAGCTCACCACCCGGGACAGGGCGAAGCGGCTACACCTTC.

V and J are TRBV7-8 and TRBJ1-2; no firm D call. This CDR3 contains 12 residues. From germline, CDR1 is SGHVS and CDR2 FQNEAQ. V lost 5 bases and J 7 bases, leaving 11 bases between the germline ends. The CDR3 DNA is TGTGCCAGCAGCCCTGGGCCATTTGGCTACACCTTC. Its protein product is CASSPGPFGYTF.

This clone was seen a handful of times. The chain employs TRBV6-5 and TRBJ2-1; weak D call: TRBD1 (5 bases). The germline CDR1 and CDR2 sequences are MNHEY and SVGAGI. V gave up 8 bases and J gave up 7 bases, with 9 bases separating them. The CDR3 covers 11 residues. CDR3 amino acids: CASGKGNEQFF. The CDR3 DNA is TGTGCCAGCGGCAAGGGGAATGAGCAGTTCTTC.

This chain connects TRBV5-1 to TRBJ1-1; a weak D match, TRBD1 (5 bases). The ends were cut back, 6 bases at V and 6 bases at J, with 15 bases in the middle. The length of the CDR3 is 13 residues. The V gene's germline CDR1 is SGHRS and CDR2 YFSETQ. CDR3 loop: CASTQGSGAEAFF. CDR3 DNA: TGCGCCAGCACCCAAGGCTCGGGGGCTGAAGCTTTCTTT.

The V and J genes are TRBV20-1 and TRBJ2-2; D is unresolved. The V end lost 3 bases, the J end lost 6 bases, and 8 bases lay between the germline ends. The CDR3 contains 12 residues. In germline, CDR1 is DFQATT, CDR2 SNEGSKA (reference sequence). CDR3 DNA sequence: TGCAGTGCTAGTTCTCCCGCCGGGGAGCTGTTTTTT. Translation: CSASSPAGELFF.

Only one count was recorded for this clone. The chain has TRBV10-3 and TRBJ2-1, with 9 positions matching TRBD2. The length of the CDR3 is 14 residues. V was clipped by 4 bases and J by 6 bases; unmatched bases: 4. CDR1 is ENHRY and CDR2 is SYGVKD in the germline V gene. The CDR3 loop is CAISVLAGSNEQFF. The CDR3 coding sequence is TGTGCCATCAGTGTTCTAGCGGGGTCCAATGAGCAGTTCTTC.

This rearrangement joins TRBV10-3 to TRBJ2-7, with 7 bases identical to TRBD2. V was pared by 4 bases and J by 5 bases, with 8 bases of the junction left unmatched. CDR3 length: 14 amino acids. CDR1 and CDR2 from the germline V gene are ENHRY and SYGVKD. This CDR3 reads CAISGSGTLHEQYF. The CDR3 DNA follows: TGTGCCATCAGTGGGAGCGGGACGCTACACGAGCAGTACTTC.

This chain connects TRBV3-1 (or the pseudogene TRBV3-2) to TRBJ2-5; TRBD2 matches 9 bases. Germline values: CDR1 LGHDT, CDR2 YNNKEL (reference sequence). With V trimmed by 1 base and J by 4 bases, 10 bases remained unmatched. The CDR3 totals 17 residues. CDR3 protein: CASSQGFVAGVGETQYF. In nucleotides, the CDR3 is TGTGCCAGCAGCCAAGGGTTCGTAGCGGGAGTAGGAGAGACCCAGTACTTC.

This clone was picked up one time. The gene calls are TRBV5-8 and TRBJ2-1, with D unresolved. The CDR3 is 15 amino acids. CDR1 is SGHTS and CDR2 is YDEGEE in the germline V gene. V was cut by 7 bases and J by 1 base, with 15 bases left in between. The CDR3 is CASFTGSLSYNEQFF. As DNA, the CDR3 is TGTGCCAGCTTCACCGGGTCGCTGTCCTACAATGAGCAGTTCTTC. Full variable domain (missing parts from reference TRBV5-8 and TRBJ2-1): EAGVTQSPTHLIKTRGQQATLRCSPISGHTSVYWYQQALGLGLQFLLWYDEGEERNRGNFPPRFSGRQFPNYSSELNVNALELEDSALYLCASFTGSLSYNEQFFGPGTRLTVL.

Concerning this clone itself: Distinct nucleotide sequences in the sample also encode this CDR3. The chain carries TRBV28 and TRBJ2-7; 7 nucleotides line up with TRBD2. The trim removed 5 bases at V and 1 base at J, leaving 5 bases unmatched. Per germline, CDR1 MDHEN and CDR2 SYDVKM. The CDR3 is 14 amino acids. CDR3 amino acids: CASSLGGGSYEQYF. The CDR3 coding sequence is TGTGCCAGCAGTCTTGGCGGGGGTTCCTACGAGCAGTACTTC.

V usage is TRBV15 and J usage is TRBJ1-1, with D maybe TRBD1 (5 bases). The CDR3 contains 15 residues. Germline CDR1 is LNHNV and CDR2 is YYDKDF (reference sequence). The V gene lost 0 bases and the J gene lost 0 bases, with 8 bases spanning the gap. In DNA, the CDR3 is TGTGCCACCAGCAGAGAGAAGGGGCTGAACACTGAAGCTTTCTTT. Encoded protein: CATSREKGLNTEAFF.

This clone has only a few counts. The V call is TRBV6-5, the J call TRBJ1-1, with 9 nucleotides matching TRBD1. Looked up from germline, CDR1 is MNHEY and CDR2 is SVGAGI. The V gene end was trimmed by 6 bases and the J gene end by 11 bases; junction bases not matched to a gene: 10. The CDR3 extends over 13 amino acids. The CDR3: CASSVPGQGRAFF. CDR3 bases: TGTGCCAGCAGCGTCCCGGGACAGGGTCGGGCTTTCTTT.

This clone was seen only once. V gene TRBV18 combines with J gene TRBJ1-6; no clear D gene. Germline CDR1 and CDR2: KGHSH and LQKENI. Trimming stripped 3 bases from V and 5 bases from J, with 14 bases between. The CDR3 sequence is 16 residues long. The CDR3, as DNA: TGTGCCAGCTCACCGGGTAGCGGACTGAATAATTCACCCCTCCACTTT. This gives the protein CASSPGSGLNNSPLHF.

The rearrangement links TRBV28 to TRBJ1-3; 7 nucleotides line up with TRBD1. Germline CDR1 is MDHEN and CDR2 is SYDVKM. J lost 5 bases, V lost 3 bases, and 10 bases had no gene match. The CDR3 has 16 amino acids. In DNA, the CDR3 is TGTGCCAGCAGTTTGATTGGGGTACAGGGGAGAAACACCATATATTTT. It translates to CASSLIGVQGRNTIYF.

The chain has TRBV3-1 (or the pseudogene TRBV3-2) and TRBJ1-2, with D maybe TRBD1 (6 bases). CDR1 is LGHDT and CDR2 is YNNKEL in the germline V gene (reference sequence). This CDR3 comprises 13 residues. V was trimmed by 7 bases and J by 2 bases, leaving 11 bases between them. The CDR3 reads CASNNRDNYGYTF. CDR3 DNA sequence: TGTGCCAGCAATAACAGGGACAACTATGGCTACACCTTC.

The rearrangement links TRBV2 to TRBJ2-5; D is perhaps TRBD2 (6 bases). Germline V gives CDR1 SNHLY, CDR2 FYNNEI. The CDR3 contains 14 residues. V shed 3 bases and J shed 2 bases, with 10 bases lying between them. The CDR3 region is CASSDGLAQETQYF. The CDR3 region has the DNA TGTGCCAGCAGTGACGGGCTAGCGCAAGAGACCCAGTACTTC. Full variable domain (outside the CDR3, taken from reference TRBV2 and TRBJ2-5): EPEVTQTPSHQVTQMGQEVILRCVPISNHLYFYWYRQILGQKVEFLVSFYNNEISEKSEIFDDQFSVERPDGSNFTLKIRSTKLEDSAMYFCASSDGLAQETQYFGPGTRLLVL.